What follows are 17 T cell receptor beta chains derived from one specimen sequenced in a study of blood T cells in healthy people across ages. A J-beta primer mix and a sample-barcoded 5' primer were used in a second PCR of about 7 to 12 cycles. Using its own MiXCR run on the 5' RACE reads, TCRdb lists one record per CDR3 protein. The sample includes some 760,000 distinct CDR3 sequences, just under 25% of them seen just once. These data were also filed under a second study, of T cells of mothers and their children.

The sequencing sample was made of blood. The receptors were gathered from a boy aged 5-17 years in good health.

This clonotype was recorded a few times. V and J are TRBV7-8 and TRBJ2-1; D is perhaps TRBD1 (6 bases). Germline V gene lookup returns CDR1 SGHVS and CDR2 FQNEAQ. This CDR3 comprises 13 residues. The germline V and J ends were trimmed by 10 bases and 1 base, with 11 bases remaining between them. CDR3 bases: TGTGCCACCCGGGACAAGTCCTACAATGAGCAGTTCTTC. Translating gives CATRDKSYNEQFF. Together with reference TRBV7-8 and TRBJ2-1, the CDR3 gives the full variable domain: GAGVSQSPRYKVAKRGQDVALRCDPISGHVSLFWYQQALGQGPEFLTYFQNEAQLDKSGLPSDRFFAERPEGSVSTLKIQRTQQEDSAVYLCATRDKSYNEQFFGPGTRLTVL.

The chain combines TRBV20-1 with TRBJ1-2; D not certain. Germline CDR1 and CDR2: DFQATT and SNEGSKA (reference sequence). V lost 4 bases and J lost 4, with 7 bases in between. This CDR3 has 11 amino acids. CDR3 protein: CSANGVYGYTF. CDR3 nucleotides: TGCAGTGCTAATGGGGTCTATGGCTACACCTTC.

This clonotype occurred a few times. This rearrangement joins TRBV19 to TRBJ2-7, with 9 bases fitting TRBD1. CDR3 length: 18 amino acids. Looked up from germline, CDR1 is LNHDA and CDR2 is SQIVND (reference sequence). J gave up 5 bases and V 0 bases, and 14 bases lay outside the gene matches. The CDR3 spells CASSIDGSPGTGNNEQYF. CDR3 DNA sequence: TGTGCCAGTAGTATAGACGGGAGTCCCGGGACAGGGAACAACGAGCAGTACTTC.

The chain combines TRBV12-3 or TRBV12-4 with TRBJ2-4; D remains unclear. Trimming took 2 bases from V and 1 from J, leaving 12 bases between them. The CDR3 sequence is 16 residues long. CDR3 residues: CASSLTNMVAKNIQYF. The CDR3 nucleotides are TGTGCCAGCAGTTTAACGAATATGGTGGCCAAAAACATTCAGTACTTC.

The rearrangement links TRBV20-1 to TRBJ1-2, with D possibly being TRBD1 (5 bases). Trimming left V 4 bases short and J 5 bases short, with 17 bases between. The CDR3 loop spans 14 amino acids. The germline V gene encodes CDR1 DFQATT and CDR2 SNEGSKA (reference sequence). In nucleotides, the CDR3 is TGCAGTGCTACCGACGGGGCCCGATTTTATGGCTACACCTTC. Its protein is CSATDGARFYGYTF.

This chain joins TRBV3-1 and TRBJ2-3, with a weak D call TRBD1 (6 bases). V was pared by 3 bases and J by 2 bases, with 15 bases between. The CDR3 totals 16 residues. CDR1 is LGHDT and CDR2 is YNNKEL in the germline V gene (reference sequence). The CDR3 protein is CASSQVGTINTDTQYF. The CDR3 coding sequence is TGTGCCAGCAGCCAGGTCGGGACAATTAACACAGATACGCAGTATTTT.

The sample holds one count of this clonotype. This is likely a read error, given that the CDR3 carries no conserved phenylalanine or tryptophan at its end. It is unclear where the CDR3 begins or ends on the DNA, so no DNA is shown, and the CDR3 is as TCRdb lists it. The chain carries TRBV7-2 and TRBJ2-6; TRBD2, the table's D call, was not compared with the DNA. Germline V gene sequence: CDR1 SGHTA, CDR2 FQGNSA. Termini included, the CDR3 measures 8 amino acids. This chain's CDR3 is CASSGTPI.

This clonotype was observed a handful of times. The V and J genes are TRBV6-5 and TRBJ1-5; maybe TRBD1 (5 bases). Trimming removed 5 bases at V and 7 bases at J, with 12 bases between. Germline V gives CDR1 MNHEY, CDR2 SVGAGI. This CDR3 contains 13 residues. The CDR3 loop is CASSGQSRQPQHF. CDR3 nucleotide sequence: TGTGCCAGCAGTGGACAATCTAGGCAGCCCCAGCATTTT.

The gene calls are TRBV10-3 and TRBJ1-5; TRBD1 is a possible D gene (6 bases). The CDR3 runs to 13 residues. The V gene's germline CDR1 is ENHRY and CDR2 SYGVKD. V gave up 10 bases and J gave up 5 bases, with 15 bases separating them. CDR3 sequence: CATQGTPDQPQHF. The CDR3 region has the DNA TGTGCCACACAGGGTACTCCCGATCAGCCCCAGCATTTT.

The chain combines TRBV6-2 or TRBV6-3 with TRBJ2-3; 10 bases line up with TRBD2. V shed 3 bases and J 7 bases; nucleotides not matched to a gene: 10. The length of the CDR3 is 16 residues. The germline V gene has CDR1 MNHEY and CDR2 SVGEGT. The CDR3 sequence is CASSYSSGGAQYTQYF. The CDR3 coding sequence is TGTGCCAGCAGTTATTCGAGCGGGGGGGCCCAATATACGCAGTATTTT.

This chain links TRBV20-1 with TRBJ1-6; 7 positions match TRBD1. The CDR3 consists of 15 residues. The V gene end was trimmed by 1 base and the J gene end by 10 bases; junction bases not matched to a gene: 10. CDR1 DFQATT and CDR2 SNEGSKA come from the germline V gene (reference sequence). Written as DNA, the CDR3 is TGCAGTGCTAGAGGGCCGGGACAGTCCGTGTCACCCCTCCACTTT. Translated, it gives CSARGPGQSVSPLHF.

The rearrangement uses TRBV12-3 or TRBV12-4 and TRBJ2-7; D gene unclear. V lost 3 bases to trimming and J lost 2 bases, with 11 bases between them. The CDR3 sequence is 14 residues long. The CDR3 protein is CASSLNFRAYEQYF. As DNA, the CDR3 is TGTGCCAGCAGTTTGAACTTCCGGGCCTACGAGCAGTACTTC.

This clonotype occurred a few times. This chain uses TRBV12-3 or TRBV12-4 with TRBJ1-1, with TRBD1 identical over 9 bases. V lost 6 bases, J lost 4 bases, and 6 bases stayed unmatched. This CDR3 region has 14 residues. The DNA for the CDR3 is TGTGCCAGCAGCGAGGGACAGGGAGGCACTGAAGCTTTCTTT. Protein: CASSEGQGGTEAFF.

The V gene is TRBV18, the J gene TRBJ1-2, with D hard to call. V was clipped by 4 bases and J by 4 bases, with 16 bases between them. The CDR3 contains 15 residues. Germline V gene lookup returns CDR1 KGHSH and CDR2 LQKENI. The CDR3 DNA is TGTGCCAGCTCACAAAACGGTGGAATCGTCTATGGCTACACCTTC. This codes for CASSQNGGIVYGYTF.

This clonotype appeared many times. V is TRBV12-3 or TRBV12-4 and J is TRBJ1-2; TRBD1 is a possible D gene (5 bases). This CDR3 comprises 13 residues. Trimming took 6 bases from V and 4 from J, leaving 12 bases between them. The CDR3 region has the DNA TGTGCCAGCAGCCCGGGACGTGGCTATGGCTACACCTTC. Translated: CASSPGRGYGYTF.

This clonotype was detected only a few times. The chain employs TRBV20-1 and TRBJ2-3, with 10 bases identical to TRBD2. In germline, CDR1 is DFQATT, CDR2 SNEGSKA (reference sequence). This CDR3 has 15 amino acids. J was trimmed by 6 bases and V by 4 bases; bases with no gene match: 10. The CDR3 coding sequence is TGCAGTGCTACCAAGGCTAGCGGGGGTTTTGATACGCAGTATTTT. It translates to CSATKASGGFDTQYF.

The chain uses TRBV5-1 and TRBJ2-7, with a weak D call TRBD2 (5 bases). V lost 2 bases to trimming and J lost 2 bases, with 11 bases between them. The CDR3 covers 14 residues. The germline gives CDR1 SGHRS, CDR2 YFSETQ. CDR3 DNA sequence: TGCGCCAGCAGCTTCACGGCGGAGGCCTACGAGCAGTACTTC. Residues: CASSFTAEAYEQYF.